The 24 T cell receptor beta chains below come from one sample, sequenced in a study of T cells in Graves' hyperthyroidism and ophthalmopathy. The source material, RNA transcripts, was used to amplify TCR beta CDR3 regions. A first-round RT-PCR of the TCR CDR3 used the HTBI primer set. MiXCR, applied by TCRdb to the multiplex PCR reads, yields one record per CDR3 protein. The data hold approximately 520,000 distinct CDR3 sequences, with roughly a quarter observed a single time. The sample comprised blood. All receptors derive from a woman aged 30 to 39 with Graves' ophthalmopathy.

The CDR3 DNA reads as TGTGCCAGCAGACGGGACAGCGAAGAGACCCAGTACTTC. Translation gives CASRRDSEETQYF. The chain is built from TRBV12-3 or TRBV12-4 and TRBJ2-5, with 7 bases matching TRBD1. With V trimmed by 6 bases and J by 3 bases, 4 bases remained unmatched. This CDR3 has 13 residues.

This chain uses TRBV11-2 with TRBJ2-6; TRBD2 aligns across 8 bases. Trimming took 5 bases from V and 2 from J; bases not matched to a gene: 8. Germline CDR1 reads SGHAT; CDR2 reads FQNNGV. The CDR3 covers 17 residues. The CDR3 is CASSPGSGNAGANVLTF. The CDR3 DNA is TGTGCCAGCAGCCCTGGTAGCGGGAATGCTGGGGCCAACGTCCTGACTTTC.

This clonotype was picked up many times. This chain links TRBV7-2 with TRBJ1-2, with 11 nucleotides matching TRBD1. This CDR3 is 15 amino acids long. Germline CDR1 and CDR2: SGHTA and FQGNSA. V lost 4 bases, J lost 3 bases, and 4 bases stayed unmatched. CDR3 protein: CASSSRTGGDYGYTF. CDR3 coding DNA: TGTGCCAGCAGCTCCCGGACAGGGGGCGACTATGGCTACACCTTC.

Many counts were recorded for this clonotype. The genes are TRBV7-9 and TRBJ1-5; weak D call: TRBD1 (6 bases). The CDR3 loop spans 14 amino acids. V lost 5 bases and J lost 1, with 9 bases in between. Per germline, CDR1 SEHNR and CDR2 FQNEAQ (reference sequence). DNA of the CDR3: TGTGCCAGCAGCCATGACAGGAGCAATCAGCCCCAGCATTTT. Its translation is CASSHDRSNQPQHF. Supplemented by reference TRBV7-9 and TRBJ1-5, the full variable domain reads DTGVSQNPRHKITKRGQNVTFRCDPISEHNRLYWYRQTLGQGPEFLTYFQNEAQLEKSRLLSDRFSAERPKGSFSTLEIQRTEQGDSAMYLCASSHDRSNQPQHFGDGTRLSIL.

Worth noting for this clonotype: A junction boundary mismatches the germline segment, possibly from a read error. The V gene is TRBV15, the J gene TRBJ2-7; either TRBD1 or TRBD2 may supply D (6 bases each). The CDR3 sequence is 14 residues long. The germline CDR1 and CDR2 sequences are LNHNV and YYDKDF (reference sequence). The CDR3 spells CATSRVMEGHEQHF. CDR3 DNA: TGTGCCACCAGCAGAGTGATGGAGGGACACGAGCAGCACTTC.

This clonotype was counted only a few times. The CDR3 nucleotides are TGTGCCAGCAGTGAAATAGGAGTAGGCCAGCCCCAGCATTTT. Translation gives CASSEIGVGQPQHF. The chain has TRBV2 and TRBJ1-5; D remains ambiguous. The CDR3 loop spans 14 amino acids. Looked up from germline, CDR1 is SNHLY and CDR2 is FYNNEI. Trimming took off 2 bases at V and 7 bases at J, with 12 bases between the two ends.

This clonotype was recorded many times. The chain recombines TRBV6-5 with TRBJ1-5; D might be TRBD1 (5 bases). CDR1 and CDR2 (germline): MNHEY, SVGAGI. The CDR3 has 15 residues. V lost 0 bases, J lost 10 bases, and 16 bases lay in between. The CDR3 is CASSYSITGGNPQHF. For the CDR3, the DNA is TGTGCCAGCAGTTACTCGATCACAGGCGGAAACCCCCAGCATTTT.

This clonotype appeared many times. The CDR3 protein is CSVEVGSGMDGYTF. CDR3 in DNA: TGCAGCGTTGAGGTAGGGTCGGGAATGGACGGCTACACCTTC. The chain uses TRBV29-1 and TRBJ1-2; D is undetermined. CDR1 is SQVTM, CDR2 ANQGSEA, per germline. The CDR3 spans 14 residues. Trimming removed 3 bases from V and 8 bases from J, with 19 bases in between.

This clonotype was picked up many times. The chain joins TRBV7-9 to TRBJ1-2; 7 nucleotides align to TRBD1. The V gene's germline CDR1 is SEHNR and CDR2 FQNEAQ (reference sequence). This CDR3 has 14 residues. The V gene end was trimmed by 6 bases and the J gene end by 8 bases; junction bases not matched to a gene: 12. The CDR3 region has the DNA TGTGCCAGCAGTCTAACAGGGACAGACGGGGGCTACACCTTC. Amino acid sequence: CASSLTGTDGGYTF.

This clonotype was recorded many times. The V gene is TRBV6-2 or TRBV6-3, the J gene TRBJ2-2, with D uncertain. Germline lookup yields CDR1 MNHEY and CDR2 SVGEGT. Trimming pared 0 bases from V and 5 bases from J, leaving 7 bases between. This CDR3 has 14 residues. The CDR3 DNA sequence: TGTGCCAGCAGTTACTCCCGGGCGACCGGGGAGCTGTTTTTT. Its translation is CASSYSRATGELFF.

At least ten counts were recorded for this clonotype. The chain combines TRBV19 with TRBJ1-2; a weak D match, TRBD1 (5 bases). From germline, CDR1 is LNHDA and CDR2 SQIVND (reference sequence). V was cut by 3 bases and J by 2 bases, with 13 bases left in between. CDR3 length equals 15 residues. The CDR3 here is CASSILGTDNYGYTF. The CDR3 DNA follows: TGTGCCAGTAGTATTTTAGGGACGGACAACTATGGCTACACCTTC.

This rearrangement joins TRBV29-1 to TRBJ1-1; tentatively, D is TRBD1 (5 bases). Germline V gene data show CDR1 as SQVTM and CDR2 as ANQGSEA. V was cut by 3 bases and J by 5 bases, with 16 bases left in between. The CDR3 loop spans 14 amino acids. CDR3 region: CSVDPHGGRTEAFF. The CDR3 DNA follows: TGCAGCGTTGACCCTCATGGGGGAAGAACTGAAGCTTTCTTT.

J is TRBJ2-5 and V is TRBV10-1, with D possibly being TRBD1 (5 bases). The V end was cut by 0 bases, the J end by 2 bases, with 7 bases between. This CDR3 region has 14 residues. Germline loops: CDR1 WNHNN, CDR2 SYGVQD (reference sequence). The CDR3 reads CASSESAGQETQYF. The CDR3 nucleotides are TGCGCCAGCAGTGAGTCGGCAGGGCAAGAGACCCAGTACTTC.

The gene calls are TRBV7-3 and TRBJ1-3; D is uncertain. The V gene lost 0 bases and the J gene lost 2 bases, with 5 bases spanning the gap. This CDR3 comprises 14 residues. CDR1 and CDR2 from the germline V gene are SGHTA and FQGTGA. CDR3 loop: CASSLTSTGNTIYF. CDR3 sequence (DNA): TGTGCCAGCAGCTTAACTAGTACTGGAAACACCATATATTTT.

This clonotype was observed a few times. The chain is built from TRBV19 and TRBJ1-1; no reliable D call. The V end lost 7 bases, the J end lost 0 bases, and 12 bases lay between the germline ends. This CDR3 is 14 amino acids long. In germline, CDR1 is LNHDA, CDR2 SQIVND (reference sequence). For the CDR3, the DNA is TGTGCCAGTAATTTCGCAAACTTGAACACTGAAGCTTTCTTT. It specifies CASNFANLNTEAFF.

J is TRBJ2-7 and V is TRBV19; D is possibly TRBD1 (5 bases). The CDR3 has 15 amino acids. V was cut by 1 base and J by 4 bases, with 14 bases left in between. Germline V CDR1 and CDR2: LNHDA, SQIVND (reference sequence). The CDR3 sequence: CASSIVGHLIYEQYF. In DNA, the CDR3 is TGTGCCAGTAGTATAGTAGGACACTTAATATACGAGCAGTACTTC.

The chain employs TRBV6-1 and TRBJ2-7; no reliable D call. The ends were cut back, 5 bases at V and 2 bases at J, with 13 bases in the middle. The germline V gene has CDR1 MNHNS and CDR2 SASEGT. This CDR3 has 14 amino acids. The CDR3 protein is CASSRRVVAYEQYF. CDR3 DNA: TGTGCCAGCAGTCGACGGGTAGTCGCCTACGAGCAGTACTTC.

The chain couples TRBV9 to TRBJ2-7, with TRBD2 matching 12 bases. V gave up 4 bases and J gave up 6 bases; unmatched junction bases: 8. Germline assignment: CDR1 SGDLS and CDR2 YYNGEE. The CDR3 totals 15 residues. The CDR3 coding sequence is TGTGCCAGCAGCACCCTAGCGGGAGGGCCAGGCGAGCAGTACTTC. This gives the protein CASSTLAGGPGEQYF.

Only one count was recorded for this clonotype. CDR3 region: CASSLPHARVGGYTF. In nucleotides, the CDR3 is TGCGCCAGCAGCCTTCCCCATGCAAGAGTGGGTGGCTACACCTTC. This chain links TRBV4-1 with TRBJ1-2; D not resolved. V gave up 4 bases and J gave up 7 bases, with 19 bases separating them. This CDR3 has 15 amino acids. Germline CDR1 reads MGHRA; CDR2 reads YSYEKL.

This clonotype was found many times. This chain links TRBV7-6 with TRBJ2-5, with 9 bases lining up with TRBD1. The germline V gene encodes CDR1 SGHVS and CDR2 FNYEAQ. The CDR3 has 15 residues. V was pared by 3 bases and J by 2 bases, with 4 bases of the junction left unmatched. For the CDR3, the DNA is TGTGCCAGCAGCTTTGGGACAGGGACTCAAGAGACCCAGTACTTC. Translation gives CASSFGTGTQETQYF.

This clonotype has at least ten counts. The V call is TRBV3-2, the J call TRBJ1-2; no check of the table's D call, TRBD1, against the DNA was made. TRBV3-2 constitutes a pseudogene. CDR3 length: 16 amino acids. The CDR3 region has the DNA TGTGCCAGCAGCCAAGATCCGGGACAGCCCTTCTATGGCTACACCTTC. Translation gives CASSQDPGQPFYGYTF.

This clonotype occurred many times. The chain couples TRBV5-1 to TRBJ1-1; D is undetermined. V lost 0 bases, J lost 10 bases, and 16 bases lay in between. Germline V CDR1 and CDR2: SGHRS, YFSETQ. The CDR3 runs 14 residues. The CDR3 is CASSLGGRMMGAFF. The CDR3 nucleotides read TGCGCCAGCAGCTTGGGAGGACGGATGATGGGAGCTTTCTTT.

This rearrangement joins TRBV6-1 to TRBJ1-2; 9 nucleotides line up with TRBD1. V gave up 6 bases and J gave up 6 bases; unmatched junction bases: 17. The germline V gene has CDR1 MNHNS and CDR2 SASEGT. This CDR3 is built from 17 residues. The CDR3 DNA follows: TGTGCCAGCAGATCTCCGTCCTTCAAGACAGGGGGGGATGGCTACACCTTC. It yields the protein CASRSPSFKTGGDGYTF.

This clonotype has a handful of counts. The chain joins TRBV18 to TRBJ2-4; D may be TRBD1 (6 bases). V dropped 4 bases and J dropped 3 bases, with 13 bases sitting between them. The CDR3 spans 15 residues. Germline CDR1 is KGHSH and CDR2 is LQKENI. The CDR3 nucleotides read TGTGCCAGCTCACAGATACAGGGAATCAAAAACATTCAGTACTTC. Its protein is CASSQIQGIKNIQYF.